This T cell receptor beta chain was recorded in a study of blood T cell repertoires in COVID-19. Method: immunoSEQ multiplex PCR; TCRdb's copy keeps in-frame clones and lacks some. The table shows 60,000 to 75,000 clones, with roughly 90% occurring only once. This TCR was sampled from a man aged 35-49 years with COVID-19, enrolled during active disease. Sequencing was carried out using peripheral blood.

Here the CDR3 DNA reads TGTGCCAGTAGAACTGGGACAGGAACCTTTAGCGGCTACACCTTC. It codes for CASRTGTGTFSGYTF. The chain couples TRBV19 to TRBJ1-2; 8 nucleotides line up with TRBD1. V gave up 6 bases and J gave up 8 bases; unmatched junction bases: 14. CDR3 length: 15 residues. Germline V CDR1 and CDR2: LNHDA, SQIVND (reference sequence).